This T cell receptor (beta chain) was identified during a study of human T cells and chemical hapten exposure. Study-wide background: Patch tests applied 0.01% DPC to the upper back, read at 6 days.

This clonotype showed up just a few times. Trimming shortened V by 2 bases and J by 3 bases, and 13 bases separated the two germline ends. The CDR3 has 14 amino acids. The germline V gene has CDR1 SQVTM and CDR2 ANQGSEA. TCRdb re-derived calls from the RACE reads in MiXCR, one entry per CDR3 protein. The sample carries roughly 50,000 distinct CDR3 sequences, approximately 10% recorded once. As to time point: patch test 1, 2 weeks after DPC sensitization. Treatment specified: therapeutic diphenylcyclopropenone sensitization with weekly scalp DPC. RNA extraction used unfractionated whole blood as the source of total RNA.

The source is a woman in her forties with alopecia areata. Some clones in this sample may be carry-over from other donors' samples. Sequences were derived from whole blood, sampled in connection with sensitization to the hapten diphenylcyclopropenone (DPC). J is TRBJ1-2 and V is TRBV29-1, with D perhaps matching TRBD1 (5 bases). CDR3 in amino acids: CSVESREAHYGYTF. In DNA, the CDR3 is TGCAGCGTTGAAAGCAGGGAGGCTCACTATGGCTACACCTTC.